These T cell receptor beta chains were read from a single sample in a study of CD8 T cells in ankylosing spondylitis. TCRdb ran MiXCR on the 5' RACE reads and lists one entry per CDR3 protein. The sample contains roughly 180,000 distinct CDR3 sequences, around 13% of which appear only once. The specimen was blood, either unsorted or a sorted T cell fraction (not recorded which). These receptors all come from a male donor with ankylosing spondylitis or in good health (not recorded which). Each CDR3 is given with its conserved first and last residue. Each record gives: J gene, clone size, V gene, CDR3 protein. Only some rows state a clone size, as once, few, many or a class for expanded clones.

>TRBJ2-4|few|TRBV10-3
CAISEPGLAKNIQYF
>TRBJ2-1|many|TRBV4-1
CASSQDSGRGGEQFF
>TRBJ2-7|many|TRBV29-1
CSAREGNGEQYF
>TRBJ2-1|many|TRBV13
CASSLRGYNEQFF
>TRBJ2-3|-|TRBV4-2
CASSHEFGTDTQYF
>TRBJ2-1|-|TRBV15
CALSTGGGPSDEQFF
>TRBJ1-2|-|TRBV29-1
CSVGVYYGYTF
>TRBJ1-3|many|TRBV10-3
CAISASWMTGNTIYF
>TRBJ2-7|-|TRBV18
CASHRSDAGLYEQYF
>TRBJ2-7|many|TRBV3-1
CASSQGVSYEQYF
>TRBJ2-1|few|TRBV29-1
CSTFREGRDEQFF
>TRBJ2-1|-|TRBV5-1
CASSLEEGSSYNEQFF
>TRBJ1-2|many|TRBV5-1
CASSLDQRTYGYTF
>TRBJ1-2|few|TRBV6-1
CASTGRTGINYGYTF
>TRBJ2-1|-|TRBV24-1
CATRGVPANYNEQFF
>TRBJ2-5|many|TRBV12-3/TRBV12-4
CASHEGGETQYF
>TRBJ2-7|few|TRBV6-5
CASSFRQAPYEQYF
>TRBJ1-1|few|TRBV4-1
CASSDRRTEAFF
>TRBJ1-1|many|TRBV7-9
CASSLDSQVVTEAFF
>TRBJ2-1|few|TRBV3-1
CASSQEGGGPNNEQFF
>TRBJ2-3|-|TRBV2
CASSVRRAGEDTQYF
>TRBJ1-1|-|TRBV12-3/TRBV12-4
CASSFDRDGNTEAFF
>TRBJ1-6|few|TRBV20-1
CSALDRSSYNSPLHF
>TRBJ2-3|many|TRBV27
CASSLTGTDTQYF
>TRBJ2-7|many|TRBV5-1
CASSSGTGDEQYF
>TRBJ2-6|-|TRBV6-2/TRBV6-3
CASSSSGSGANVLTF
>TRBJ1-3|few|TRBV7-9
CASRLRDGNTIYF
>TRBJ2-7|few|TRBV11-2
CASKGGGTVPSYEQYF
>TRBJ2-2|-|TRBV3-1
CASSQSTGELFF
>TRBJ2-7|many|TRBV10-2
CASSDSHEQYF
>TRBJ1-2|-|TRBV6-5
CASSYSDRGLYGYTF
>TRBJ2-3|-|TRBV6-1
CASSEPQGPTDTQYF
>TRBJ1-1|few|TRBV5-1
CASSLADMNTEAFF
>TRBJ1-4|few|TRBV27
CASAPQGAGEKLFF
>TRBJ2-6|few|TRBV11-2
CASSLEIGTGDAGANVLTF
>TRBJ2-1|few|TRBV7-2
CASSSATTSYNEQFF
>TRBJ2-1|few|TRBV6-5
CASSYSPDINNEQFF